This passage covers 8 T cell receptor beta chains from one sample sequenced in a study of blood T cell repertoires in COVID-19. The assay was immunoSEQ multiplex PCR, and TCRdb's table has in-frame clones only and misses some. In the table there are about 200,000 clones, roughly 90% of which are singletons. The sequenced material came from peripheral blood. Receptors were obtained from a man in his forties or fifties with acute or convalescent COVID-19.

J is TRBJ1-1 and V is TRBV7-8; D possibly corresponds to TRBD1 (6 bases). The CDR3 runs 16 residues. The V end lost 2 bases, the J end lost 0 bases, and 13 bases lay between the germline ends. The V gene's germline CDR1 is SGHVS and CDR2 FQNEAQ. The CDR3 nucleotides are TGTGCCAGCAGCTTAACAGGGTTAGGGGTGAACACTGAAGCTTTCTTT. Translation: CASSLTGLGVNTEAFF.

This rearrangement joins TRBV6-1 to TRBJ2-1; 15 nucleotides match TRBD2. J gave up 2 bases and V 5 bases, and 7 bases lay outside the gene matches. Germline V CDR1 and CDR2: MNHNS, SASEGT. The CDR3 extends over 18 amino acids. This CDR3 reads CASSKGLAGGRAYNEQFF. The CDR3 coding sequence is TGTGCCAGCAGTAAAGGACTAGCGGGAGGGAGGGCCTACAATGAGCAGTTCTTC.

The chain uses TRBV5-5 and TRBJ2-1; 7 nucleotides agree with TRBD2. V shed 4 bases and J 7 bases; nucleotides not matched to a gene: 11. This CDR3 spans 15 amino acids. Germline CDR1 is SGHKS and CDR2 is YYEKEE (reference sequence). This chain's CDR3 is CASSPDPGGMNEQFF. The CDR3 nucleotides are TGTGCCAGCAGCCCCGATCCGGGAGGTATGAATGAGCAGTTCTTC. The full variable domain, in which reference TRBV5-5 and TRBJ2-1 provide the parts outside the CDR3, is DAGVTQSPTHLIKTRGQQVTLRCSPISGHKSVSWYQQVLGQGPQFIFQYYEKEERGRGNFPDRFSARQFPNYSSELNVNALLLGDSALYLCASSPDPGGMNEQFFGPGTRLTVL.

This clone was recorded once. The chain couples TRBV20-1 to TRBJ1-1; no clear D gene. Germline CDR1 DFQATT, CDR2 SNEGSKA (reference sequence). V was trimmed by 2 bases and J by 11 bases, leaving 12 bases between them. The CDR3 covers 11 residues. The CDR3: CSARRQSGAFF. CDR3 nucleotide sequence: TGCAGTGCTAGACGACAAAGTGGTGCTTTCTTT.

The rearrangement joins TRBV18 to TRBJ1-6; the D is unclear. Per germline, CDR1 KGHSH and CDR2 LQKENI. Trimming stripped 4 bases from V and 8 bases from J, with 18 bases between. The CDR3 has 16 residues. This CDR3 reads CASSLDRGAVYSPLHF. The CDR3 region has the DNA TGTGCCAGCTCACTAGACCGGGGAGCCGTTTATTCACCCCTCCACTTT.

The chain links TRBV9 to TRBJ2-1; TRBD2 agrees at 7 bases. The germline V gene has CDR1 SGDLS and CDR2 YYNGEE. With 1 base clipped from V and 6 bases from J, the junction kept 7 bases outside the gene matches. The CDR3 contains 15 residues. CDR3 loop: CASSVTSVRGNEQFF. The CDR3 DNA sequence: TGTGCCAGCAGCGTAACTAGCGTCCGGGGCAATGAGCAGTTCTTC.

The chain recombines TRBV19 with TRBJ1-5; 8 bases are a match to TRBD1. Germline-derived CDR1 and CDR2 are LNHDA and SQIVND (reference sequence). CDR3 length equals 16 residues. V was clipped by 5 bases and J by 4 bases; unmatched bases: 10. The CDR3 sequence: CASSAISGTGNQPQHF. Written as DNA, the CDR3 is TGTGCCAGTAGTGCGATCTCCGGGACAGGAAATCAGCCCCAGCATTTT.

The CDR3 DNA follows: TGTGCCAGCAGCGTAGGTCCGGGGACAGGGTTAGGGGGCTACACCTTC. Translated, it gives CASSVGPGTGLGGYTF. The chain has TRBV9 and TRBJ1-2; 9 nucleotides line up with TRBD1. CDR1 SGDLS and CDR2 YYNGEE come from the germline V gene. This CDR3 region has 16 residues. The V gene end was trimmed by 0 bases and the J gene end by 8 bases; junction bases not matched to a gene: 11.